This TCR beta chain was profiled in a study of T cells in narcolepsy listed by TCRdb under 2018. Regarding the research as a whole: Patients with narcolepsy type 1 or type 2 (NT1, NT2) were enrolled in the study together with healthy control donors. The study sought autoreactive T cells targeting hypocretin neuron self-antigens (hypocretin, TRIB2) in narcolepsy patients, using TCR Vbeta sequencing to track clonotypes in blood and CSF.

Receptors were amplified or captured by the immunoSEQ multiplex PCR assay. Not all clones reach the TCRdb copy of this immuneACCESS table, which keeps in-frame sequences only. Checked studies attribute under half of the gap to unresolved V genes and leave the rest unexplained. This sample comprises about 32,000 clones, around 79% of them detected only once. The ten biggest clones cover roughly 3.5% of the sample. For this clone: Its antigen is not yet known. Nothing much larger sits one base from this clone, and base qualities are not available.

Memory CD4+ T cells were sorted ex vivo from peripheral blood of narcolepsy patients and healthy controls for TCR Vbeta sequencing. Paper-wide results and their limitations: Plots comparing CSF and blood CD4+ T cell clonotypes from the same patient highlighted HCRT-specific and TRIB2-specific autoreactive clonotypes. Numbers of sequenced blood memory CD4+ clonotypes were comparable, with averages of about 39,494 in patients and fewer than 35,000 in controls. No sequences matching autoreactive T cell clones were present in some of the blood memory CD4+ repertoires from patients and controls. Autoreactive clonotypes were reported to be detected serially in the blood of the same patients and of different patients, but not in the blood of healthy controls.

CDR1 is given as LNHDA and CDR2 as SQIVND, both from the germline V gene (reference sequence). Spanning cysteine to phenylalanine, the CDR3 consists of 16 amino acids. Only CDR3 DNA is held: 48 bases, read in frame from base 1. V and J are trimmed by 5 bases and 7 bases, and the gene matches miss 9 bases of the junction. Sequenced material: memory (CD45RA-) CD4+ T cells from blood. Reading the label with the study, this specimen's cell subset or site is: memory T cells sorted ex vivo from peripheral blood. The TCR originated in a human donor in good health. This sequence uses TRBV19 and TRBJ1-4; 11 bases in between match TRBD1. The CDR3 protein: CASSPRTGTGGEKLFF. At the DNA level, the sequence is TGTGCCAGTAGTCCTCGAACCGGGACAGGGGGTGAAAAACTGTTTTTT.